This TCR beta chain was sequenced during a study of cytomegalovirus exposure and HLA in healthy donors. Study-level background: In a previous analysis, about 100 million unique TCR beta sequences were found from 150 million to 200 million T cells. Whole-study findings and limits: Follow-up analysis later connected one missense variant in DCLRE1C with trimming of TCR beta V- and J-genes.

Both 60 Vbeta primers and 13 Jbeta primers went into the PCR. Some clones are missing from TCRdb's copy, which holds only in-frame ones; the method was immunoSEQ multiplex PCR. This sample has 150,000 to 200,000 clones; around three quarters occur once, and the top ten carry around 4.8%. The CDR3 runs 14 residues. Trimming stripped 7 bases from V and 5 bases from J, with 14 bases between. CDR1 is SGHTA and CDR2 is FQGNSA in the germline V gene. This clone has only one observation. The antigen is undetermined. The TCR sequence derives from a woman aged 25 to 45 in good health and CMV-seropositive. The rearrangement links TRBV7-2 to TRBJ2-2; maybe TRBD1 (6 bases). Source material: PBMCs. As DNA, the CDR3 is TGTGCCAGCATCCTTACCACAGGGACCGGGGAGCTGTTTTTT. Protein sequence: CASILTTGTGELFF.